The rows below give T cell receptor beta chains drawn from one sample of a study of T cell repertoires in cytomegalovirus infection. Each CDR3 protein is one row after TCRdb ran MiXCR on the reads. The sample lists about 530,000 distinct CDR3 sequences, more than 20% occurring once. The source material was PBMCs. Every receptor here comes from a human donor in good health (CMV status not recorded). Some clones in this sample may be carry-over from other donors' samples. The CDR3 runs from the conserved cysteine through the conserved F or W. The D gene is left open where the match is weak. Only part of the rows carry a size: once, few, many, or a class if the clone is expanded.

-	many	TRBV7-8	TRBJ2-3	TGTGCCAGCAGCTTCGGGGGGCGGGGTAGCACAGATACGCAGTATTTT	CASSFGGRGSTDTQYF
-	-	TRBV15	TRBJ1-5	TGTGCCACCAGCAGAGATCCCCAGCCCCAGCATTTT	CATSRDPQPQHF
TRBD1	-	TRBV4-1	TRBJ2-1	TGCGCCAGCAGTTACAGGGGCCCCCCGAGTTCCTACAATGAGCAGTTCTTC	CASSYRGPPSSYNEQFF
-	-	TRBV10-3	TRBJ2-5	TGTGCCATCAGTGAGTCAGGGGGAGAGACCCAGTACTTC	CAISESGGETQYF
TRBD1	few	TRBV12-3/TRBV12-4	TRBJ2-5	TGTGCCAGCAGTCCCGCGGTCCAGGGGGTTCTCGAGACCCAGTACTTC	CASSPAVQGVLETQYF
-	-	TRBV27	TRBJ2-3	TGTGCCAGCAGTCCCTGGGGGAAAAGCCCTCATTTT	CASSPWGKSPHF
TRBD1	few	TRBV12-3/TRBV12-4	TRBJ2-2	TGTGCCAGCACCCAGGGGGCCGGGGAGCTGTTTTTT	CASTQGAGELFF
-	few	TRBV7-9	TRBJ2-5	TGTGCCAGCAGACCCCAGGGGGGCATGGAGACCCAGTACTTC	CASRPQGGMETQYF
-	-	TRBV5-1	TRBJ2-5	TGCGCCAGCAGCTTGGAGGGGAGCGGGGAGACCCAGTACTTC	CASSLEGSGETQYF
-	-	TRBV5-1	TRBJ2-1	TGCGCCAGCAGCTTGGACGGACAGCAAAACAATGAGCAGTTCTTC	CASSLDGQQNNEQFF
-	many	TRBV7-2	TRBJ2-5	TGTGCCAGCAGCTTAGGTCCGAAAGCCTCACAAGAGACCCAGTACTTC	CASSLGPKASQETQYF
TRBD1	few	TRBV28	TRBJ1-5	TGTGCCAGCAGCGACAGGGGAATGAGGCAGCCCCAGCATTTT	CASSDRGMRQPQHF
-	once	TRBV29-1	TRBJ2-2	TGCAGCGTTACCGGGCCCAACACCGGGGAGCTGTTTTTT	CSVTGPNTGELFF
TRBD2	many	TRBV7-2	TRBJ2-2	TGTGCCAGCAGCTTAGCGACGGGAGGTCTTTCCGGGGAGCTGTTTTTT	CASSLATGGLSGELFF